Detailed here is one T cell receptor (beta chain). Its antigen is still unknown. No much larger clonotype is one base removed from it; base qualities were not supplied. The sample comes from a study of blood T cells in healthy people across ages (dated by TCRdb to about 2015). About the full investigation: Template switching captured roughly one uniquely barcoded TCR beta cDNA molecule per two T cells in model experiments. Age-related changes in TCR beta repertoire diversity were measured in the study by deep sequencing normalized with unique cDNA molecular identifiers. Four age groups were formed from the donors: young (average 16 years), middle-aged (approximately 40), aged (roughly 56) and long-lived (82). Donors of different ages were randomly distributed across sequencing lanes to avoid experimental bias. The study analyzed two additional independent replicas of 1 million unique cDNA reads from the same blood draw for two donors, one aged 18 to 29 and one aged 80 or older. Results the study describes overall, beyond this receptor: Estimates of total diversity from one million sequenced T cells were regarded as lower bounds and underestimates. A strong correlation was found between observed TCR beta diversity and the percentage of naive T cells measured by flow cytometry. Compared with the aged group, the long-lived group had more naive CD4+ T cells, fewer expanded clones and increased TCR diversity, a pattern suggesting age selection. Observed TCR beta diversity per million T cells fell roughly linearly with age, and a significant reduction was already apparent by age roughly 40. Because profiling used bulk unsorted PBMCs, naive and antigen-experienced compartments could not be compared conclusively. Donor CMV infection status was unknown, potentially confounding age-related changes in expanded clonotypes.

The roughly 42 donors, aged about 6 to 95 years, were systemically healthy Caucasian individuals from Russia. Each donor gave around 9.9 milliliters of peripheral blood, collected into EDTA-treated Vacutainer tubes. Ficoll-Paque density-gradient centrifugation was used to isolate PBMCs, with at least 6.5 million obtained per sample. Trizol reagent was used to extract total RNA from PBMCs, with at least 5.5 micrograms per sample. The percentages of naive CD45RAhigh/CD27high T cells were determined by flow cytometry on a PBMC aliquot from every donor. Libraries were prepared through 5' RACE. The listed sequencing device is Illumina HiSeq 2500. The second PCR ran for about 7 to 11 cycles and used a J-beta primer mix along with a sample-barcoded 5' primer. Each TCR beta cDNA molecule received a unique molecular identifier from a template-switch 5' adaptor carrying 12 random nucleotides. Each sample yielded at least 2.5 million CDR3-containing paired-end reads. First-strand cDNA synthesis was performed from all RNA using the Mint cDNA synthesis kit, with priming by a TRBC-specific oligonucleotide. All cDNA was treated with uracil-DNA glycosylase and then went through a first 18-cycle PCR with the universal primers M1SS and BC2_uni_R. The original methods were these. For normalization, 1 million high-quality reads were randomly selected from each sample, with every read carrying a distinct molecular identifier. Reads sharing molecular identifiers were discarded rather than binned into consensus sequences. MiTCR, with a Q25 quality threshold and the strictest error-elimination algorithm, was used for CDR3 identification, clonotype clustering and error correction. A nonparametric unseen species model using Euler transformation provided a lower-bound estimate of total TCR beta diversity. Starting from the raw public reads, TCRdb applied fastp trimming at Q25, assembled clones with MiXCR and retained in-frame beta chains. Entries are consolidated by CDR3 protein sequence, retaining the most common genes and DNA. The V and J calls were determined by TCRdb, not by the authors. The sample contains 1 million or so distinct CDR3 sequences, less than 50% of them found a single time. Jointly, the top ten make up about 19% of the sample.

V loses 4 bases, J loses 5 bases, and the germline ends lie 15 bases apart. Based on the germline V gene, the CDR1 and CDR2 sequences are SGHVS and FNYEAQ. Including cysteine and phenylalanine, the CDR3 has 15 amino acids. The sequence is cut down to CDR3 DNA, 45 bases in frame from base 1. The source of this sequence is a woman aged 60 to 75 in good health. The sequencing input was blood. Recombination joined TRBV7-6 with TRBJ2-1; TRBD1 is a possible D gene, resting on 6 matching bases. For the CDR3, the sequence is CASSSTGTTHNEQFF. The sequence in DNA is TGTGCCAGCAGCTCAACAGGGACGACGCACAATGAGCAGTTCTTC.